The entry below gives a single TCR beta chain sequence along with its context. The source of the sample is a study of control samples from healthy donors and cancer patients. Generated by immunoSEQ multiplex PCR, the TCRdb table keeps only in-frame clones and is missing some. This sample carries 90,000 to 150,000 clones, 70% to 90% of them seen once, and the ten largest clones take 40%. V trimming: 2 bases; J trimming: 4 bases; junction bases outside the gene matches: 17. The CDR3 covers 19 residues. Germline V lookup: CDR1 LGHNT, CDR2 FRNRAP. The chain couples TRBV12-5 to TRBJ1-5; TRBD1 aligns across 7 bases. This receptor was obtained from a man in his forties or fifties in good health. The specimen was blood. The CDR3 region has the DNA TGTGCTAGTGGTTTGTTATACTTACAGGGGATGGGTTCAAATCAGCCCCAGCATTTT. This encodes CASGLLYLQGMGSNQPQHF.